This record covers a single T cell receptor beta chain. No antigen is known for it. PCR amplification relied on 60 Vbeta primers (plus 13 Jbeta primers). Generated by immunoSEQ multiplex PCR, the TCRdb table keeps only in-frame clones and is missing some. Of roughly 120,000 clones in the sample, over 60% were seen once. The sample is drawn from a study of cytomegalovirus exposure and HLA in healthy donors. Findings and caveats of the study: About 90% or about 30% of the time was how often most TCR beta V segments were productive, according to an earlier analysis. The authors judged a highly shared variant cluster likely a sequencing artifact. Most CMV-associated TCR beta chains appeared HLA-restricted in a later analysis.

The sample comprised PBMCs. This TCR was recovered from a woman in her twenties or thirties in good health and CMV-seropositive.

CDR3 amino acids: CASSQATGSGGYTF. The CDR3 DNA is TGTGCCAGCAGTCAGGCTACAGGGTCGGGTGGCTACACCTTC. The chain links TRBV6-5 to TRBJ1-2, with D perhaps matching TRBD1 (6 bases). CDR3 length: 14 amino acids. CDR1 and CDR2 (germline): MNHEY, SVGAGI. Trimming shortened V by 5 bases and J by 7 bases, and 17 bases separated the two germline ends.